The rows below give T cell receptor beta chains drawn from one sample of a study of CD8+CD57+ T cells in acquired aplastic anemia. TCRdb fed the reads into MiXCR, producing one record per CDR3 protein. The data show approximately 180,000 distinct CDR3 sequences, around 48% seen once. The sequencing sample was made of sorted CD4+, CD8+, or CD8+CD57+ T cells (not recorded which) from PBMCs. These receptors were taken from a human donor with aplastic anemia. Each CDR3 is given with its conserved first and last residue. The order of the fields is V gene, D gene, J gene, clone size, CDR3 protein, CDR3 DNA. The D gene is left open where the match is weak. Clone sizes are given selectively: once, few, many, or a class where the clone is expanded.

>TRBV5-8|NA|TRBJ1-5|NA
CASSPRIPSNQPQHF
TGTGCCAGCAGCCCGAGGATTCCAAGCAATCAGCCCCAGCATTTT
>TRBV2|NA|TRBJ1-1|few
CASSWAKMNTEAFF
TGTGCCAGCAGTTGGGCGAAAATGAACACTGAAGCTTTCTTT
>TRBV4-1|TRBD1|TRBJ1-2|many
CASSPIGQGYGYTF
TGCGCCAGCAGCCCAATAGGACAGGGGTATGGCTACACCTTC
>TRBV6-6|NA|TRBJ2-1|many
CASSYGLSSYNEQFF
TGTGCCAGCAGTTACGGGCTGAGCTCCTACAATGAGCAGTTCTTC
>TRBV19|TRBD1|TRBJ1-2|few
CASSILTGANQHYGYTF
TGTGCCAGTAGTATATTGACAGGGGCGAATCAACACTATGGCTACACCTTC
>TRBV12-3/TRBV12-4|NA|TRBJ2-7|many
CASSLELGTREYF
TGTGCCAGCAGTTTGGAATTAGGGACGCGAGAGTACTTC
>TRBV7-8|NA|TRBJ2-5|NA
CASSVVAIPETQYF
TGTGCCAGCAGCGTAGTCGCAATCCCAGAGACCCAGTACTTC
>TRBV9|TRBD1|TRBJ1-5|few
CASSVGTGGNNQPQHF
TGTGCCAGCAGCGTCGGGACAGGGGGAAACAATCAGCCCCAGCATTTT
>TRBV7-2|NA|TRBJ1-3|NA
CASSLRRQNTIYF
TGTGCCAGCAGCTTAAGGCGGCAGAACACCATATATTTT
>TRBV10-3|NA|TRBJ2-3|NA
CAIKPDTDTQYF
TGTGCCATCAAGCCAGACACAGATACGCAGTATTTT
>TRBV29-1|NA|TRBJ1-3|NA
CSVELEAISGNTIYF
TGCAGCGTTGAACTGGAGGCGATCTCTGGAAACACCATATATTTT
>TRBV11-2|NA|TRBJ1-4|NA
CASSARVATNEKLFF
TGTGCCAGCAGCGCAAGGGTAGCTACTAATGAAAAACTGTTTTTT
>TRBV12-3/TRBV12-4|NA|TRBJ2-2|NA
CASVAGELFF
TGTGCCAGTGTAGCCGGGGAGCTGTTTTTT
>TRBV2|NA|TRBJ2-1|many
CASWDAGNEQFF
TGTGCCAGCTGGGATGCGGGCAATGAGCAGTTCTTC
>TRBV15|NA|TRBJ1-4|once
CATSRVGGYEKLFF
TGTGCCACCAGCAGAGTTGGGGGCTATGAAAAACTGTTTTTT
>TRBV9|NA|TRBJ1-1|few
CASSGDEAFF
TGTGCCAGCAGCGGGGATGAAGCTTTCTTT
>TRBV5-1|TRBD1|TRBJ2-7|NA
CASSPRTGEYEQYF
TGCGCCAGCAGCCCCCGAACAGGGGAATACGAGCAGTACTTC
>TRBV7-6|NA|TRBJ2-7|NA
CASSFGESYEQYF
TGTGCCAGCAGCTTCGGGGAGTCCTACGAGCAGTACTTC
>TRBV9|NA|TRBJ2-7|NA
CASSPRGSGTYEQYF
TGTGCCAGCAGCCCCAGGGGGAGCGGGACCTACGAGCAGTACTTC
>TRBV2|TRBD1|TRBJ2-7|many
CASSVLGQGTKEQYF
TGTGCCAGCAGTGTCCTGGGACAGGGGACTAAAGAGCAGTACTTC